This T cell receptor (beta chain) was profiled in a study of blood T cell repertoires in COVID-19. About the study: T cells, B-cell-depleted T cells, or PBMCs provided the cDNA or gDNA that served as material.

This CDR3 spans 13 amino acids. V shed 6 bases and J 9 bases; nucleotides not matched to a gene: 6. CDR1 is KGHSH and CDR2 is LQKENI in the germline V gene. In the authors' methods: From reference gene primer amplification, estimates of nucleated cell counts were derived. Assay: immunoSEQ multiplex PCR; the TCRdb copy retains only in-frame clones and omits some. V, J and clone size derive from that table, while D and trimming were established from the DNA sequence. Altogether over 200,000 clones are present, more than 80% being singletons, with the ten largest covering 2% to 3%. Followed over time, Seattle patients had been enrolled while infection was active.

The sequencing sample was made of peripheral blood. The genes are TRBV18 and TRBJ1-5; TRBD1 agrees at 9 bases. The sequence was obtained from a man aged 25-45 years with COVID-19, enrolled during active disease. Written as DNA, the CDR3 is TGTGCCAGCTCGCCGGGACAGGGTGCGCCCCAGCATTTT. Protein product: CASSPGQGAPQHF.